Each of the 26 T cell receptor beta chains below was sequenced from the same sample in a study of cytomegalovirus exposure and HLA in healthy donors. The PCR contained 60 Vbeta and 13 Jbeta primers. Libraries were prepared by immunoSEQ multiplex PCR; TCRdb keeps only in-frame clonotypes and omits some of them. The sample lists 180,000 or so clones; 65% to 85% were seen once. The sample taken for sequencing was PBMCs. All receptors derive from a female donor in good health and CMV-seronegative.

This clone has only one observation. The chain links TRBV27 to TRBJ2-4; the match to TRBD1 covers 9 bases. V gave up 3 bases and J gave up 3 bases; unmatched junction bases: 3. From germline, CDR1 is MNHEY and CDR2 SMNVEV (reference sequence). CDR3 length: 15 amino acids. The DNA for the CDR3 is TGTGCCAGCAGTTTCTGGGACAGGGACAAAAACATTCAGTACTTC. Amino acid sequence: CASSFWDRDKNIQYF.

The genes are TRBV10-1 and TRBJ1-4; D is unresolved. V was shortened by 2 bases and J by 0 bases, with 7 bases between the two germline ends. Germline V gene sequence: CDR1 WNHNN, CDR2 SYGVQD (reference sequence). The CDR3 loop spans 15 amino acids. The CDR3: CASSETDATNEKLFF. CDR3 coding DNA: TGCGCCAGCAGTGAGACAGATGCAACTAATGAAAAACTGTTTTTT.

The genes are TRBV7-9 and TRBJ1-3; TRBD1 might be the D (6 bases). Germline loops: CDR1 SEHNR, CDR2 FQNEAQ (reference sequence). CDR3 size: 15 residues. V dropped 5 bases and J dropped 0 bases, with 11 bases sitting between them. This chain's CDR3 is CASSPDSSSGNTIYF. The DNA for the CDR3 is TGTGCCAGCAGCCCGGACAGTTCCTCTGGAAACACCATATATTTT.

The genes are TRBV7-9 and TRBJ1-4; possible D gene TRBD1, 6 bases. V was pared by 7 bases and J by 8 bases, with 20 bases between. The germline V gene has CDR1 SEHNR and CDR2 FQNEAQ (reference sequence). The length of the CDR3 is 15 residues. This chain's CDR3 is CASTESGTLGEKLFF. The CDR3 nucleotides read TGTGCCAGCACAGAATCCGGGACATTGGGGGAAAAACTGTTTTTT.

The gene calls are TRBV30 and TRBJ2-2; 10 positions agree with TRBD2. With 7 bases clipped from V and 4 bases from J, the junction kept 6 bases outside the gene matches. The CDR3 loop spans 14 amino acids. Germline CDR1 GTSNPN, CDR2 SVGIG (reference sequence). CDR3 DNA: TGTGCCTATAGCGGGAGGCGGTTCACCGGGGAGCTGTTTTTT. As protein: CAYSGRRFTGELFF.

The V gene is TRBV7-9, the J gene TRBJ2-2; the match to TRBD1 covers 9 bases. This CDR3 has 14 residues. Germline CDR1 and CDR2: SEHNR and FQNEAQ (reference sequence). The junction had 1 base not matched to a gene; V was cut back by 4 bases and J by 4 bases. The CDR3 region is CASSSTGGTGELFF. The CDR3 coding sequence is TGTGCCAGCAGCTCGACAGGGGGCACCGGGGAGCTGTTTTTT.

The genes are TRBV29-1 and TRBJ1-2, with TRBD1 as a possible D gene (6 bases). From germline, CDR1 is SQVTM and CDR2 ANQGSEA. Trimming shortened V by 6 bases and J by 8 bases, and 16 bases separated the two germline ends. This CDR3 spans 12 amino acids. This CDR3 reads CSVDDRFGGYTF. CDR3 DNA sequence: TGCAGCGTGGATGACAGGTTTGGCGGCTACACCTTC.

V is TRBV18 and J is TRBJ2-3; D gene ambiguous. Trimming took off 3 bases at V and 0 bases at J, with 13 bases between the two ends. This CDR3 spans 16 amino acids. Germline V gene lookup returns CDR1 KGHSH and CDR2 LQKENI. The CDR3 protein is CASSPAVGPSTDTQYF. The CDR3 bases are TGTGCCAGCTCACCCGCGGTCGGTCCTAGCACAGATACGCAGTATTTT. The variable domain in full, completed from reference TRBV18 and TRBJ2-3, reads NAGVMQNPRHLVRRRGQEARLRCSPMKGHSHVYWYRQLPEEGLKFMVYLQKENIIDESGMPKERFSAEFPKEGPSILRIQQVVRGDSAAYFCASSPAVGPSTDTQYFGPGTRLTVL.

The CDR3 DNA follows: TGTGCCAGCAGCTCCCCTCGGACTAGCGGGAGGTACGAGCAGTACTTC. Translating it yields CASSSPRTSGRYEQYF. V usage is TRBV7-2 and J usage is TRBJ2-7; 14 bases align to TRBD2. Germline V gene sequence: CDR1 SGHTA, CDR2 FQGNSA. With V trimmed by 4 bases and J by 4 bases, 6 bases remained unmatched. The length of the CDR3 is 16 residues. Variable domain in full (rest from reference TRBV7-2 and TRBJ2-7): GAGVSQSPSNKVTEKGKDVELRCDPISGHTALYWYRQSLGQGLEFLIYFQGNSAPDKSGLPSDRFSAERTGGSVSTLTIQRTQQEDSAVYLCASSSPRTSGRYEQYFGPGTRLTVT.

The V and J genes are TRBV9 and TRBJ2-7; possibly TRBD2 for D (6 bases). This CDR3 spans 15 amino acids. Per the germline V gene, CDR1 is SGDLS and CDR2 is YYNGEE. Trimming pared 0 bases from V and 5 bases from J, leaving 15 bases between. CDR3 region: CASSVGGTVRHEQYF. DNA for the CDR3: TGTGCCAGCAGCGTAGGGGGGACTGTTCGCCACGAGCAGTACTTC.

The CDR3 sequence: CASNVRGQETQYF. Written as DNA, the CDR3 is TGTGCCAGCAACGTACGGGGACAAGAGACCCAGTACTTC. The chain employs TRBV5-4 and TRBJ2-5; possible D gene TRBD2, 5 bases. The CDR3 length is 13 residues. Germline lookup yields CDR1 SGHNT and CDR2 YYREEE (reference sequence). V was cut by 6 bases and J by 2 bases, with 11 bases left in between. Supplemented by reference TRBV5-4 and TRBJ2-5, the full variable domain reads ETGVTQSPTHLIKTRGQQVTLRCSSQSGHNTVSWYQQALGQGPQFIFQYYREEENGRGNFPPRFSGLQFPNYSSELNVNALELDDSALYLCASNVRGQETQYFGPGTRLLVL.

The CDR3 bases are TGTGCCAGCAGCTTAGACGACAGGGGCAGTTATGGCTACACCTTC. This gives the protein CASSLDDRGSYGYTF. The chain recombines TRBV7-9 with TRBJ1-2, with TRBD1 identical over 8 bases. CDR1 SEHNR and CDR2 FQNEAQ come from the germline V gene (reference sequence). Losses at the gene ends were 1 base for V and 5 bases for J; bases not matched to a gene: 6. The CDR3 sequence is 15 residues long.

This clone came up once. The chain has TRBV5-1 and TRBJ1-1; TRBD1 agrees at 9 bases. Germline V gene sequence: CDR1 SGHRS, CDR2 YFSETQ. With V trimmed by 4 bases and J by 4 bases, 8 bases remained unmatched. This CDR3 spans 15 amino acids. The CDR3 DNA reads TGCGCCAGCAGCGCGGGACAGGGTGAGGTCACTGAAGCTTTCTTT. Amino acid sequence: CASSAGQGEVTEAFF. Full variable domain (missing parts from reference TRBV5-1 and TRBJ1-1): KAGVTQTPRYLIKTRGQQVTLSCSPISGHRSVSWYQQTPGQGLQFLFEYFSETQRNKGNFPGRFSGRQFSNSRSEMNVSTLELGDSALYLCASSAGQGEVTEAFFGQGTRLTVV.

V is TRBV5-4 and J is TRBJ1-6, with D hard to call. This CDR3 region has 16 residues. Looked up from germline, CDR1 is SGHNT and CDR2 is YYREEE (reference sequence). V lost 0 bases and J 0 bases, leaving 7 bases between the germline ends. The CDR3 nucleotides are TGTGCCAGCAGCTTGGCCGAGAGCTCCTATAATTCACCCCTCCACTTT. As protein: CASSLAESSYNSPLHF.

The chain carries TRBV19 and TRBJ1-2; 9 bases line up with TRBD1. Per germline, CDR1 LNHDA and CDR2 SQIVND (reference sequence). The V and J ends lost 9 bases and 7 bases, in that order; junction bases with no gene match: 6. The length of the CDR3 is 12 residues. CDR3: CARGTGSGGYTF. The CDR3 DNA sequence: TGTGCCAGAGGGACAGGGAGTGGTGGCTACACCTTC.

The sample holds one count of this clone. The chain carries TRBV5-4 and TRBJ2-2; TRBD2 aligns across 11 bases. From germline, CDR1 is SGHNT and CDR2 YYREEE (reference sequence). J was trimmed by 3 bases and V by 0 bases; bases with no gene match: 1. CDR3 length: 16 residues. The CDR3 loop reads CASSLGLAGYTGELFF. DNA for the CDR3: TGTGCCAGCAGCTTGGGACTAGCGGGATACACCGGGGAGCTGTTTTTT.

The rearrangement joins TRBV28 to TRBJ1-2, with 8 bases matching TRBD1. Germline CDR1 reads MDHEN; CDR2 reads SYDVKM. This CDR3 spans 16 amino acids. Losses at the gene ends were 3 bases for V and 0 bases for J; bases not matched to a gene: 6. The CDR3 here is CASSFFRGQANYGYTF. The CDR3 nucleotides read TGTGCCAGCAGTTTTTTCAGGGGGCAGGCTAACTATGGCTACACCTTC.

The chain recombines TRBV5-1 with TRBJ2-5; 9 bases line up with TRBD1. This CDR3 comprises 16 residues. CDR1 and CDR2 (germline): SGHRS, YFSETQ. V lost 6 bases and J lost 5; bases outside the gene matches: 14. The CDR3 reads CASNAGTGNFQETQYF. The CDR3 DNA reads TGCGCCAGCAACGCGGGGACAGGGAATTTTCAGGAGACCCAGTACTTC.

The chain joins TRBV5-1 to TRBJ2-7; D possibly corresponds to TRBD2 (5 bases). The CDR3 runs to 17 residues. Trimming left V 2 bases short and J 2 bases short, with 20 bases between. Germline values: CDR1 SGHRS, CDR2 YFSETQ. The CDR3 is CASSFRSAGARTYEQYF. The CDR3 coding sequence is TGCGCCAGCAGCTTCCGTAGCGCGGGCGCCCGGACCTACGAGCAGTACTTC.

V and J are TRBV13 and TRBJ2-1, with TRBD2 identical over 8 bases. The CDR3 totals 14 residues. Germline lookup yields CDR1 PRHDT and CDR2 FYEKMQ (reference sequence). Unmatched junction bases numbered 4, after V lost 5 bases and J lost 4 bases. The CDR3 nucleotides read TGTGCCAGCAGCCCCGGACTAGCTTACAATGAGCAGTTCTTC. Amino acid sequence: CASSPGLAYNEQFF.

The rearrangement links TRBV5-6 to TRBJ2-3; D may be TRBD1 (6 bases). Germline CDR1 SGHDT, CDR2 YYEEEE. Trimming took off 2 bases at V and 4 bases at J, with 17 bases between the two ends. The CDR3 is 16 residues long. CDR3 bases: TGTGCCAGCAGCTTTAGTGGGGCACAGGGTCCAGATACGCAGTATTTT. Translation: CASSFSGAQGPDTQYF.

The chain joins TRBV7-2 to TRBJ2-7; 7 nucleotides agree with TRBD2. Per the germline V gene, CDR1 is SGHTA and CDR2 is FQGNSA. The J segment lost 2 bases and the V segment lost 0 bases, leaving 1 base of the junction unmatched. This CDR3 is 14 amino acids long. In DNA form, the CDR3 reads TGTGCCAGCAGCTTAGCGGGGGGGGCCTACGAGCAGTACTTC. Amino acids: CASSLAGGAYEQYF. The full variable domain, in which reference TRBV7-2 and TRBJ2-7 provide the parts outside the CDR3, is GAGVSQSPSNKVTEKGKDVELRCDPISGHTALYWYRQSLGQGLEFLIYFQGNSAPDKSGLPSDRFSAERTGGSVSTLTIQRTQQEDSAVYLCASSLAGGAYEQYFGPGTRLTVT.

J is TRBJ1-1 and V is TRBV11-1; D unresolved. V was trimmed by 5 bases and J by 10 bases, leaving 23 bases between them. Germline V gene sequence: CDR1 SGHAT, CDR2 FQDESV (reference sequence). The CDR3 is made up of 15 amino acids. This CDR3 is CASSPYLAATPGAFF. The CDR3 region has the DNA TGTGCCAGCAGCCCTTACCTGGCGGCCACCCCTGGAGCTTTCTTT.

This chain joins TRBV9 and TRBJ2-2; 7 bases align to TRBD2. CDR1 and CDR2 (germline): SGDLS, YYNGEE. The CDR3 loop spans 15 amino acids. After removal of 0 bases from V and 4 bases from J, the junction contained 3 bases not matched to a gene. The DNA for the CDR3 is TGTGCCAGCAGCGTAGAGACTAGCTTCACCGGGGAGCTGTTTTTT. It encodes CASSVETSFTGELFF.

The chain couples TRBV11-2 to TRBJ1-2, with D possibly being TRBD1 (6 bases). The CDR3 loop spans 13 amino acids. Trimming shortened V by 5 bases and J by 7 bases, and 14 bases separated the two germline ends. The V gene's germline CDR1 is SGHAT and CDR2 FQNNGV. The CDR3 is CASSPTGLGGYTF. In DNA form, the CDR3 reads TGTGCCAGCAGCCCTACAGGGTTAGGTGGCTACACCTTC.

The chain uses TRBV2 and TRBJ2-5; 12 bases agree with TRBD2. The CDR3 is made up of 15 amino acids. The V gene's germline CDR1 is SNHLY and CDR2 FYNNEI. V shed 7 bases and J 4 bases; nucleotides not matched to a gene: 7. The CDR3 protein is CASTLLAGGSETQYF. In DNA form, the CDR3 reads TGTGCCAGCACCTTACTAGCGGGAGGCTCAGAGACCCAGTACTTC.